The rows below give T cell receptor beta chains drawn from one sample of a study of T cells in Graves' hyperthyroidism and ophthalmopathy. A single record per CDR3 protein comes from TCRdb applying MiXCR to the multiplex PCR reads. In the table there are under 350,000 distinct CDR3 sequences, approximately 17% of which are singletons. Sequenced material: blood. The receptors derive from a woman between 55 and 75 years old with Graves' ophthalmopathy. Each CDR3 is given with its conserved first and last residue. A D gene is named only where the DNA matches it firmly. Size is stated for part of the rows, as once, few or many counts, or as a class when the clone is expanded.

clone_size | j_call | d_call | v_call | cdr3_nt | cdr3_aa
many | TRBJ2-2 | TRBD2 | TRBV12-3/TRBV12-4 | TGTGCCAGCAGTTTGCGACATGGTGGTAGGAGCGGGGTCACCGGGGAGCTGTTTTTT | CASSLRHGGRSGVTGELFF
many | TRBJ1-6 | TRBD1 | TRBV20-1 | TGCGGAGGACAGGGAGGGAATTCACCCCTCCACTTT | CGGQGGNSPLHF
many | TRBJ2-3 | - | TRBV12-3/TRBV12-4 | TGTGCCAGCAGTTTTCGGTCGGGGGGCACAGATACGCAGTATTTT | CASSFRSGGTDTQYF
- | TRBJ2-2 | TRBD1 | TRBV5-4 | TGTGCCAGCAGCTCCGCATCCAGGGGGCAAACCGGGGAGCTGTTTTTT | CASSSASRGQTGELFF
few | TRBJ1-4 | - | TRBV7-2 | TGTGCCAGCAGCCTACAGGGTTGGGCTGAAAAACTGTTTTTT | CASSLQGWAEKLFF
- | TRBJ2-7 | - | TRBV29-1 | TGCAGCGTTGGGAACAGGACCTCCTACGAGCAGTACTTC | CSVGNRTSYEQYF
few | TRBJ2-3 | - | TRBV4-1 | TGCGCCAGCAGCCAAGATACCAGGGCAGATACGCAGTATTTT | CASSQDTRADTQYF
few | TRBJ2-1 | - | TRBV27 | TGTGCCAGCAGTATACTAACCGAGCTTACCAATGGGCAGTTCTTC | CASSILTELTNGQFF
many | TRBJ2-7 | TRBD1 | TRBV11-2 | TGTGCCAGCAGCCGAGTACGAACCGGGACAGCTTCCTCCTACGAGCAGTACTTC | CASSRVRTGTASSYEQYF
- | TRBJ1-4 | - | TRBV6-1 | TGTGCCGTGGCTAGGTCTGGGCGATGGAATGAAAAACTGTTTTTT | CAVARSGRWNEKLFF
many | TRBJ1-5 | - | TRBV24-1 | TGTGCCACCAGTGCCCTCCCGGGGCAATTCGAAAGCAATCAGCCCCAGCATTTT | CATSALPGQFESNQPQHF
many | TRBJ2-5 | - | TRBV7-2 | TGTGCCAGCAGCCCCGGGGGAGCGGGCCGAGAGACCCAGTACTTC | CASSPGGAGRETQYF
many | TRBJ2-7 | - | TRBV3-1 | TGTGCCAGCAGCCAAGAGCTCCTAGCGTGGGGGGAGTTCCACGAGCAGTACTTC | CASSQELLAWGEFHEQYF
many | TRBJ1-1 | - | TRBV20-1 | TGCAGTGCTAGTAGGGGAGACACTGAAGCTTTCTTT | CSASRGDTEAFF
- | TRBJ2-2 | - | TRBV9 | TGTGCCAGCAGCGTAGACCCGGAAGCAGGGGCGAGACTGTTTTTT | CASSVDPEAGARLFF
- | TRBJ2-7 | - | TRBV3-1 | TGTGCCAGCAGCCGTTCCAGGGTTGGAGAGCAGTACTTC | CASSRSRVGEQYF
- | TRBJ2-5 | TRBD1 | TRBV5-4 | TGTGCCAGCAACCTGGGACAGGATACCCAAGAGACCCAGTACTTC | CASNLGQDTQETQYF
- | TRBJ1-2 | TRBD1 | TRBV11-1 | TGTGCCAGCAGCCACCGGGACAGGGGAGGCGGCTACACCTTC | CASSHRDRGGGYTF
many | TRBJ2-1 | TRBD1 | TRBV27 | TGTGCCAGCACCCTCGACAGGGCTTCCTACAATGAGCAGTTCTTC | CASTLDRASYNEQFF
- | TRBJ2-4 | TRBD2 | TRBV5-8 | TGTGCCAGCAGCGGGGCTAGCGGACTGTACATTCAGTACTTC | CASSGASGLYIQYF
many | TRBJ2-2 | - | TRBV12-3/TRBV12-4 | TGTGCCAGCAGATGGAGGGCGGATACAGGGCCCGCCGGGGAGCTGTTTTTT | CASRWRADTGPAGELFF
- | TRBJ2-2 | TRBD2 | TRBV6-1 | TGTGCCACCGCTTTTCGACTAGCGGCGCCCGGGGAGCTGTTTTTT | CATAFRLAAPGELFF
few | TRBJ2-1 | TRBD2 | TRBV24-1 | TGTGCCACCAGTGATCCGACTAGCGGGGACAATGAGCAGTTCTTC | CATSDPTSGDNEQFF
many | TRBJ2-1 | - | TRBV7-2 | TGTGCCAGCAGCCCGGAGAGGACCTACAATGAGCAGTTCTTC | CASSPERTYNEQFF
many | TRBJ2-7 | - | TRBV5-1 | TGCGCCAGCAGCGCATGGACGGAGAGCTCCTACGAGCAGTACTTC | CASSAWTESSYEQYF
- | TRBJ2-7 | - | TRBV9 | TGTGCCAGCAGCGTAGCTTCCGGCGCCGGCTACGAGCAGTACTTC | CASSVASGAGYEQYF
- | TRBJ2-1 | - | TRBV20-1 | TGCAGTGCTCTCCGGGTTTCCCACAATGAGCAGTTCTTC | CSALRVSHNEQFF
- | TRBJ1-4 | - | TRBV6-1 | TGTGCCAGCAGTGAAAGCGGAGCCAAACATGAAAAACTGTTTTTT | CASSESGAKHEKLFF
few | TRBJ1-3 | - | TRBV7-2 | TGTGCCAGCAGCCCACGGGGACCCTCTGGAAACACCATATATTTT | CASSPRGPSGNTIYF
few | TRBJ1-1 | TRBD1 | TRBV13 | TGTGCCAGCAGCTTAGGACCATACAGGGGGCACACTGAAGCTTTCTTT | CASSLGPYRGHTEAFF
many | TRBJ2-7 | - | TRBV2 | TGTGCCAGCCGTACAACGGTAGTGCCGAGCTCCTACGAGCAGTACTTC | CASRTTVVPSSYEQYF
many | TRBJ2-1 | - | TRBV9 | TGTGCCAGCAGCGTAAGCCCGGGGGCCTACAATGAGCAGTTCTTC | CASSVSPGAYNEQFF
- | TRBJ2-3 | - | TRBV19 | TGTGCCAGTATTATGGGGTCCTCTAGCACAGATACGCAGTATTTT | CASIMGSSSTDTQYF
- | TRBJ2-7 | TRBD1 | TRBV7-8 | TGTGCCAGCAGCAAGACAGGGTTCGGCCTTTCCTACGAGCAGTACTTC | CASSKTGFGLSYEQYF
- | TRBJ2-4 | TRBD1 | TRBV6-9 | TGTGCCAGCAGTTACTCTAAGCAGGGGGCAACCAAAAACATTCAGTACTTC | CASSYSKQGATKNIQYF
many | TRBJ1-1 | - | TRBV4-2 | TGTGCCAGCAGCCAAGGAGGACAGAACACTGAAGCTTTCTTT | CASSQGGQNTEAFF
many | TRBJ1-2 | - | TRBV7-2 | TGTGCCAGCAGCTTAGGTGCGGGTCAGAACTATGGCTACACCTTC | CASSLGAGQNYGYTF
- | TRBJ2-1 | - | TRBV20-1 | TGCAGTGCTAGAGGTCCTAATCTCGATGAGCAGTTCTTC | CSARGPNLDEQFF
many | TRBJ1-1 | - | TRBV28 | TGTGCCAGCAGCTTCCTCGAGGGTGCTTTCTTT | CASSFLEGAFF
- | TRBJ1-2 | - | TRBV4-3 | TGCGCCAGCAGCCAGGCGGGGCAGGGAGGGTATGGCTACACCTTC | CASSQAGQGGYGYTF
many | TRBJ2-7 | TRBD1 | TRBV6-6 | TGTGCCAGCAGTTACCGAAGGGACAGATACGAGCAGTACTTC | CASSYRRDRYEQYF
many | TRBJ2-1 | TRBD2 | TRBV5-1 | TGCGCCAGCAGCCCCCTACTAGCGGACTCCTACAATGAGCAGTTCTTC | CASSPLLADSYNEQFF
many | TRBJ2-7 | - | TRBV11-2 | TGTGCCAGCAGCTTAGTGATCAGTCTGGAGAGGGGATACGAGCAGTACTTC | CASSLVISLERGYEQYF
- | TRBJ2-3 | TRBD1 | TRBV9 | TGTGCCAGCAGCGTAGCTCCGAGACAGGGGGTAGATACGCAGTATTTT | CASSVAPRQGVDTQYF
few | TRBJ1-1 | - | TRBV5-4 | TGTGCCAGCACAGTGCGCGGGGGGGTCAGGAACACTGAAGCTTTCTTT | CASTVRGGVRNTEAFF
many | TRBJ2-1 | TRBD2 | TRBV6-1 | TGTGCCAGCACGGCTAGCGGGGCATACAATGAGCAGTTCTTC | CASTASGAYNEQFF
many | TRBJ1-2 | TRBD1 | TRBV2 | TGTGCCAGCAGCGACAGGGGAATGGGAATTGGCTACACCTTC | CASSDRGMGIGYTF
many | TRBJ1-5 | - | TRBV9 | TGTGCCAGCAGGGTACAGGGAATGAAGCCCCAGCATTTT | CASRVQGMKPQHF
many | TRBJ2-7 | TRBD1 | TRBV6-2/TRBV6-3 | TGTGCCAGCAGTTACTCGAAGGGGGCAGTCTCCTACGAGCAGTACTTC | CASSYSKGAVSYEQYF
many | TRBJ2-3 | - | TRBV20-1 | TGCAGTGCGTTGGACGGGAAAACATATAGCACAGATACGCAGTATTTT | CSALDGKTYSTDTQYF
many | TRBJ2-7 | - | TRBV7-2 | TGTGCCAGCAGCGTCCGGGACCCACGAGAGCAGTACTTC | CASSVRDPREQYF
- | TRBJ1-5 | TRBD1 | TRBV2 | TGTGCCAGCAGCACCCAGGGGGCCAGGGCCCAGCATTTT | CASSTQGARAQHF
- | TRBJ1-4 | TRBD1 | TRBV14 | TGTGCCAGCAGCCACCTCAGGGGGGAAAAACTGTTTTTT | CASSHLRGEKLFF
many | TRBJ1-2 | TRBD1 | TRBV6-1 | TGTGCCAGCCGATCTCCGGACAGGAACTATGGCTACACCTTC | CASRSPDRNYGYTF
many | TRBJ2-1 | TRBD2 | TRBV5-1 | TGCGCCAGCAGCTTGGCCAACTTGGGGACTACCTCCGGGAATGAGCAGTTCTTC | CASSLANLGTTSGNEQFF
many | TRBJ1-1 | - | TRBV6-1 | TGTGCCAGCAGACACGGGGCCACGAACACTGAAGCTTTCTTT | CASRHGATNTEAFF
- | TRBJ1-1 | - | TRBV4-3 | TGCGCCAGCAGCCAAGTCGGGGCCTCTGTTGGACGACCGAACACTGAAGCTTTCTTT | CASSQVGASVGRPNTEAFF
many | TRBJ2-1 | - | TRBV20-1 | TGCAGTGCTAGGGGGGCTAGGGCCAATGAGCAGTTCTTC | CSARGARANEQFF
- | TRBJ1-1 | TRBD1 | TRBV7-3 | TGTGCCAGCAGCTCCCGGACAGGGAGGCCAATGAACACTGAAGCTTTCTTT | CASSSRTGRPMNTEAFF
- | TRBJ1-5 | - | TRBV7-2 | TGTGCCAGCAGCTTAGCGAGGTCCGGATATCAGCCCCAGCATTTT | CASSLARSGYQPQHF